This TCR beta chain was recovered during a study of T cells in Graves' hyperthyroidism and ophthalmopathy. Hyperthyroidism, newly diagnosed and lasting under 2 months, affected patients aged 18 to 65. PBMCs came from more than 9 ml fresh peripheral blood. RNA transcripts gave rise to amplified TCR beta CDR3 regions. During a first-round RT-PCR of the TCR CDR3, the HTBI primer set was used. MiXCR, applied by TCRdb to the multiplex PCR reads, yields one record per CDR3 protein. The sample holds fewer than 900,000 distinct CDR3 sequences, around 15% seen once. Germline CDR1 and CDR2: SQVTM and ANQGSEA. V lost 6 bases, J lost 3 bases, and 8 bases stayed unmatched. The CDR3 has 14 amino acids.

The chain recombines TRBV29-1 with TRBJ2-5; TRBD1 matches at 9 bases. The specimen sequenced was blood. The receptor was derived from a man between 18 and 35 years old with Graves' hyperthyroidism. The CDR3 DNA reads as TGCAGCGTGGGGGGACAGGGTCAAAAAGAGACCCAGTACTTC. It encodes CSVGGQGQKETQYF.